Below, one TCR beta chain is given with its context. Ten or more counts support this clone. This receptor's antigen is unknown. Per-base quality was not reported, and no clone a single base away is much larger than it. No patient had received any treatment before thyroid surgery. Patient clinical samples collected from the early 2010s to the late 2010s were retrospectively analysed using T-cell receptor beta sequencing. This sample is part of a study of metastatic and nonmetastatic thyroid tumors (TCRdb year 2020). For context, the study as a whole: The researchers compared repertoires between peripheral blood samples and tumor or nodule tissue samples from patients with malignant or benign thyroid disease.

The CDR3 numbers 15 residues from cysteine through phenylalanine. Only the CDR3 region is kept as DNA, spanning 45 bases read in frame from base 1. V is cut back by 6 bases and J by 0 bases, with 5 bases in the junction unmatched. As encoded in the germline V gene, CDR1 is SNHLY while CDR2 is FYNNEI. The protocol used for the library was PCR. Sequencing instrument: Illumina HiSeq 4000. High-throughput sequencing was used to profile the TCR beta-chain CDR3 region of each patient. As for how the authors treated the data: CDR3 differences across clinicopathological groups were used to build a classifier for discriminating distant-metastatic papillary thyroid cancer patients. To measure repertoire diversity the researchers used the Shannon index, while the Morisita-Horn index served to gauge how similar the tumor and blood repertoires were. The public reads were quality trimmed at Q25 with fastp and then assembled into clones with MiXCR by TCRdb, keeping productive beta chains. V and J calls and clone size were set by TCRdb, not the authors. Present in this sample are some 11,000 clones, 30% to 35% of which were seen just once. The top ten clonotypes cover roughly 10% of the sample.

What the authors observed across the whole study: In both blood and tumor samples, TCR beta diversity was reported to be significantly higher in malignant tumors than in benign nodules.

The sequence joins TRBV2 to TRBJ1-5, with 7 middle bases fitting TRBD1. The source material was tumor tissue. The receptor comes from a female donor with papillary thyroid cancer or a benign thyroid nodule (not recorded which). Some clones in this sample may be carry-over from other donors' samples. The CDR3 protein: CASREQGHSNQPQHF. DNA sequence: TGTGCCAGCAGAGAACAGGGGCATAGCAATCAGCCCCAGCATTTT.